This T cell receptor (beta chain) came from a study of cytomegalovirus exposure and HLA in healthy donors. Per germline, CDR1 SGHDT and CDR2 YYEEEE. The ends were cut back, 0 bases at V and 6 bases at J, with 16 bases in the middle. The CDR3 is made up of 16 amino acids. Repertoires were generated with immunoSEQ multiplex PCR, while TCRdb's copy carries only in-frame clones and drops some. Of 100,000 to 150,000 clones in the sample, more than 95% were seen once. The sample consisted of PBMCs. The chain combines TRBV5-6 with TRBJ2-4, with D possibly being TRBD2 (6 bases). The sequence derives from a man in his late teens or twenties in good health and CMV-seronegative. This chain's CDR3 is CASSLGGDPSGNIQYF. In DNA, the CDR3 is TGTGCCAGCAGCTTGGGGGGGGACCCCTCCGGAAACATTCAGTACTTC.